The source of this T cell receptor beta chain is a study of blood T cell repertoires in COVID-19. Study as a whole: The origin of the acute and convalescent COVID-19 samples was the United States, Italy and Spain. From T cells, B-cell-depleted T cells, or PBMCs came the material, which was cDNA or gDNA.

The method was immunoSEQ multiplex PCR; TCRdb's version includes in-frame clones alone and lacks a portion of them. The sample consists of under 450,000 clones, approximately 90% of them appearing once. The sequence derives from a woman aged 40 to 55 who had been exposed to COVID-19. Sample: PBMCs or T cells enriched from blood (not recorded which).

The CDR3: CASSPPGQGSYEQYF. CDR3 nucleotides: TGTGCCAGCTCACCACCGGGACAGGGTTCTTATGAGCAGTACTTC. The V call is TRBV18, the J call TRBJ2-7, with 9 bases aligning to TRBD1. This CDR3 contains 15 residues. The V segment lost 0 bases and the J segment 7 bases; nucleotides outside the gene matches: 7. The germline gives CDR1 KGHSH, CDR2 LQKENI.